Reported below is one T cell receptor (beta chain). Its specific antigen is unknown. No base qualities exist here, and no much larger clone lies one base off it. Enrolling through a virtual design, the prospective study's participants ranged in age from about 18 to 89 years and lived across roughly 24 United States geographic areas. In the prospective study, participants were assigned to cohorts based on the clinical history participants reported in a screening survey and a study questionnaire. For ImmuneRACE Cohort 3, a participant was defined as recovered based on two consecutive negative NP/OP PCR tests, clearance by a healthcare professional, or resolution of symptoms. Each participant in the prospective study had whole blood, serum and a nasopharyngeal or oropharyngeal swab collected by mobile phlebotomists. Participants in the prospective study had the option to provide additional blood draws and questionnaires over an approximately 2-month period. Before DNA extraction, prospective study blood samples were shipped either frozen or at room temperature.

The data stem from a study of blood T cell repertoires in COVID-19 (dated by TCRdb to the early 2020s). In the study overall: Collaborator samples came from the United States, Italy and Spain and covered acute and convalescent phases of COVID-19. The material from the prospective study consisted of cDNA or gDNA derived from T cells, B-cell-depleted T cells, or PBMCs. Deeply sampled blood TCRbeta repertoires from subjects exposed to, actively infected with, or recovered from COVID-19 were included in the dataset. The repertoires were released in a freely available public database meant as a resource for research on the immune response to SARS-CoV-2. Samples were obtained from the ongoing ImmuneRACE study (first 160 participants) and from approximately 1,200 subjects provided by 6 global collaborators. Sample metadata almost always included a de-identified subject ID, COVID-19 status, age in years and sex. Where available, HLA class I and class II types were obtained from metadata supplied by the sample provider rather than from assay-based typing. Findings and caveats that apply to the study as a whole: The quantity of clinical and demographic metadata differed by source and by participant and was supplied without curation.

The immunoSEQ Assay, a bias-controlled multiplex PCR, was used to amplify TCRbeta CDR3 regions from genomic DNA. The authors processed their data as follows. The number of nucleated cells in each sample was estimated by amplification of reference gene primers within the assay. Sequence reads were collapsed and filtered to measure the absolute abundance of every unique TCRbeta CDR3 rearrangement. For each sample, productive Simpson clonality was calculated as the square root of Simpson's diversity index across productive rearrangements. TCRdb stores this immuneACCESS table with in-frame sequences only. Part of the clones is absent; in the studies checked, under half of the shortfall reflects unresolved V genes, and no reason is known for the rest. V, J and clone size were drawn from that table, and D and trimming were deduced from the DNA. The sample table records 150,000 to 200,000 clones; approximately 85% of these occur just once. The leading ten clones occupy approximately 12% of the sample.

Trimming leaves V shorter by 4 bases and J shorter by 4 bases, with the junction holding 9 bases beyond the gene matches. Measured from the cysteine to the phenylalanine, the CDR3 is 16 residues long. CDR3 DNA only is kept here, 48 bases in frame from base 1. The germline V gene encodes CDR1 MGHRA and CDR2 YSYEKL. This TCR derives from a middle-aged man who had recovered from COVID-19. The sequencing input was PBMCs or T cells enriched from blood (not recorded which). The V and J genes are TRBV4-1 and TRBJ1-4; a stretch of 7 junction bases matches TRBD1. The CDR3 here reads CASSRNRQGGNEKLFF. The nucleotide sequence is given as TGCGCCAGCAGCCGAAATCGACAGGGCGGTAATGAAAAACTGTTTTTT.